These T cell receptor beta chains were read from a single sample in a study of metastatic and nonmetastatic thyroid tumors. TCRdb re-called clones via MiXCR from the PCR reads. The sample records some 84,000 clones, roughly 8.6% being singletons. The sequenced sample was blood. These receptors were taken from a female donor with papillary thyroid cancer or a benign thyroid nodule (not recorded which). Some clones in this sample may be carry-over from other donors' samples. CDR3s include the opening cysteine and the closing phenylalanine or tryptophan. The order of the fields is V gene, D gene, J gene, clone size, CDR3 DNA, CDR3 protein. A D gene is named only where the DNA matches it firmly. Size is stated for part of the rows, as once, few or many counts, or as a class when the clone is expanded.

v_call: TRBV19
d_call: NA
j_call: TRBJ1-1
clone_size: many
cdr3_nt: TGTGCCAGTAGTATGGGGGACACTGAAGCTTTCTTT
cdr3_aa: CASSMGDTEAFF

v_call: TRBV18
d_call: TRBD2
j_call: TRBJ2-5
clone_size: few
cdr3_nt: TGTGCCAGCTCACCACCGCTAGCGGGGGGGGCCCAAGAGACCCAGTACTTC
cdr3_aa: CASSPPLAGGAQETQYF

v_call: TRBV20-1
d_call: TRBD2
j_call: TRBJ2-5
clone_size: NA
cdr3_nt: TGCAGTGCCCGTCTAGCGGGGGAGACCCAGTACTTC
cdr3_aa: CSARLAGETQYF

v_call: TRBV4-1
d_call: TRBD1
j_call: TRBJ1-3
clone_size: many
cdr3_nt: TGCGCCAGCAGCCCTACTTCACAACAGGGGTCGGGAGGAAACACCATATATTTT
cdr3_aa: CASSPTSQQGSGGNTIYF

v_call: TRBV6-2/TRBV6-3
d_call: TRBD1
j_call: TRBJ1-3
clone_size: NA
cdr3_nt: TGTGCCAGCAGTACCCTTCGGGACAGTATCTTCGTTTACTCTGGAAACACCATATATTTT
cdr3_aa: CASSTLRDSIFVYSGNTIYF

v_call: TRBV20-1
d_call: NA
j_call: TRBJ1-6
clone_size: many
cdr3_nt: TGCAGTGCTAGAGGGTTTGGGCAGGATAATTCACCCCTCCACTTT
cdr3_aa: CSARGFGQDNSPLHF

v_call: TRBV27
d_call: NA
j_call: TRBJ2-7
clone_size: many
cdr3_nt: TGTGCCAGCAGTGGCGGAGGGGGCGACGAGCAGTACTTC
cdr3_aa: CASSGGGGDEQYF

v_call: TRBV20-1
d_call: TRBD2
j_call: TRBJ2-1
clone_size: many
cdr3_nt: TGCAGTGCTGCTCGGGGGGGGACCTACAATGAGCAGTTCTTC
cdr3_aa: CSAARGGTYNEQFF

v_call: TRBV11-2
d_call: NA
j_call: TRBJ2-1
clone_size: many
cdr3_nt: TGTGCCAGCAGCCGATCGGACATCTATGAGCAGTTCTTC
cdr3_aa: CASSRSDIYEQFF

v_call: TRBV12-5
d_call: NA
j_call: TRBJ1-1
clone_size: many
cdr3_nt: TGTGCTAGTGCCAAGGACGGGACGAACACTGAAGCTTTCTTT
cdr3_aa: CASAKDGTNTEAFF

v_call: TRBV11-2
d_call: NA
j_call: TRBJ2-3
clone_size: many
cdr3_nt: TGTGCCAGCAGCTCCTCACCCACAGATACGCAGTATTTT
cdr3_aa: CASSSSPTDTQYF

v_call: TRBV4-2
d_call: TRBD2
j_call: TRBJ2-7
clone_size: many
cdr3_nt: TGTGCCAGCAGCCAAGATTGGAGGGACTACAGATACGAGCAGTACTTC
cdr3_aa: CASSQDWRDYRYEQYF

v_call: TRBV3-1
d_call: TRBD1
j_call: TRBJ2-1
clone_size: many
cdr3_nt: TGTGCCAGCAGCCTTGTCCGTGGGACAGGGGGAGGTAATGAGCAGTTCTTC
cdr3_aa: CASSLVRGTGGGNEQFF

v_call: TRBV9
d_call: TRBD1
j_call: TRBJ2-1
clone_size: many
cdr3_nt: TGTGCCAGCAGTGAGGGGCAGGGGGACTACAATGAGCAGTTCTTC
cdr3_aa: CASSEGQGDYNEQFF

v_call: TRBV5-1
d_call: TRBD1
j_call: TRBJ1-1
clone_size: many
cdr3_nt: TGCGCCAGCAGCTCTTCCTACCTCGGGACAGGGATGACTGAGGCTTTCTTT
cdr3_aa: CASSSSYLGTGMTEAFF

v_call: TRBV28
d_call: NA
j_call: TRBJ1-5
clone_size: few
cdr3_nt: TGTGCCAGCAGTCCCCCCTTCGGACGGGTATATAGCAATCAGCCCCAGCATTTT
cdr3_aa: CASSPPFGRVYSNQPQHF

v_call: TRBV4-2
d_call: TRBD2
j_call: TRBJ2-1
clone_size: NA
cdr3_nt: TGTGCCAGCACCAGAGCGGGGGGGCCCCTCAATGAGCAGTTCTTC
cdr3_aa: CASTRAGGPLNEQFF

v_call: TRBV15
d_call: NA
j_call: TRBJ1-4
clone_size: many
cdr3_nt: TGTGCCACCAGCAGAGATAAGATGGCTAATGAAAAACTGTTTTTT
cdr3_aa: CATSRDKMANEKLFF

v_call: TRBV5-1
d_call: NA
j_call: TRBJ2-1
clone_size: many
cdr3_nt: TGCGCCAGCAGCTTGCCGAGCTCCTACAATGAGCAGTTCTTC
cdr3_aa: CASSLPSSYNEQFF

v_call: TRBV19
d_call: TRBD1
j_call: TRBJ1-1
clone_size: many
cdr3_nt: TGTGCCAGTAGTCGTCCCGGGACAGGGTCCTACACTGAAGCTTTCTTT
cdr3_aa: CASSRPGTGSYTEAFF

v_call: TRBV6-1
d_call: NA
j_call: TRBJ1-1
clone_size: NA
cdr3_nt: TGTGCCAGCAGGGGGTATCTTAACACTGAAGCTTTCTTT
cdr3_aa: CASRGYLNTEAFF

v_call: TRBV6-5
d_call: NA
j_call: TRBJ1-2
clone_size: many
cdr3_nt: TGTGCCAGCAGTTACAGCAGGGTAAACTATGGCTACACCTTC
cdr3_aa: CASSYSRVNYGYTF

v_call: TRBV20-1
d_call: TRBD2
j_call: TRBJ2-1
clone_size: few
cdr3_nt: TGCAGTGCTAGAAAATACGTTAGCGGGGACAACAATGAGCAGTTCTTC
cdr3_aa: CSARKYVSGDNNEQFF

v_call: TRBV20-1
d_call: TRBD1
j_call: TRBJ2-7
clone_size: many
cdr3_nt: TGCAGTGCTAGAGGGACAGGGGTCTACGAGCAGTACTTC
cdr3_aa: CSARGTGVYEQYF

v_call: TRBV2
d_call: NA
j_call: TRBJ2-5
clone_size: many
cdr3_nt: TGTGCCAGCAGTGGTGCGGTAGCCGGGCAAGAGACCCAGTACTTC
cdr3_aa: CASSGAVAGQETQYF

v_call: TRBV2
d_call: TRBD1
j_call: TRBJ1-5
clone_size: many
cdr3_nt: TGTGCCAGCAGCGAGGACAGGAACAATCAGCCCCAGCATTTT
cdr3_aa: CASSEDRNNQPQHF

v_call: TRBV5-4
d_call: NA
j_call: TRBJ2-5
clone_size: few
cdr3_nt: TGTGCCAGCAACTCTTGGGGGGGGCAAGAGATCCAGTACTTC
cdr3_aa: CASNSWGGQEIQYF

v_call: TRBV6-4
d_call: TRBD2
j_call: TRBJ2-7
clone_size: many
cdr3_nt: TGTGCCAGCAGTGAGCGACTAGCGGGACCCTACGAGCAGTACTTC
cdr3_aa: CASSERLAGPYEQYF

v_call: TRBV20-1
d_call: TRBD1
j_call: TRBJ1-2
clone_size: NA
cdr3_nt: TGCAGTGCTAGTCTGACAGGGAAGAACTATGGCTACACCTTC
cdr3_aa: CSASLTGKNYGYTF

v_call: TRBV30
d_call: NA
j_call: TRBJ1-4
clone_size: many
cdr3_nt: TGTGCCTGGAGGGGGGATGGAACTAATGAAAAACTGTTTTTT
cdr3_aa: CAWRGDGTNEKLFF

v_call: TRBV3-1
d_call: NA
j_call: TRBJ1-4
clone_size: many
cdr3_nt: TGTGCCAGCAGCCGGCGGGGGCCTGGGGAAAAACTGTTTTTT
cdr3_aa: CASSRRGPGEKLFF

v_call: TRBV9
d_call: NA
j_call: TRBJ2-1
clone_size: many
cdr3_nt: TGTGCCAGCAGCGTAGGAACGGGTTCTCGGAATGAGCAGTTCTTC
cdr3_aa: CASSVGTGSRNEQFF

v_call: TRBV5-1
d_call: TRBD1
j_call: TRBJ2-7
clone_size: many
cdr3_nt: TGCGCCAGCAGCACCGGGACAGGGTTCGACGAGCAGTACTTC
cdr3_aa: CASSTGTGFDEQYF

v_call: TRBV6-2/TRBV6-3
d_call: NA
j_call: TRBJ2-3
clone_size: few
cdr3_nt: TGTGCCAGCAGCCGCCCAGCAGATACGCAGTATTTT
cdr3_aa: CASSRPADTQYF

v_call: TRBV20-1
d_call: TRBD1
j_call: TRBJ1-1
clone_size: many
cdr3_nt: TGCAGTGCTTACAGGGGGTCGATGAACACTGAAGCTTTCTTT
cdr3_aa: CSAYRGSMNTEAFF

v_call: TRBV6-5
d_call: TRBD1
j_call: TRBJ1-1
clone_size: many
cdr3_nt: TGTGCCAGCAGTTACTACAGGGGCGGCACTGAAGCTTTCTTT
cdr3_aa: CASSYYRGGTEAFF

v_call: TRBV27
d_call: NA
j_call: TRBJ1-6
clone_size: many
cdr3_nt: TGTGCCAGCAGTTCCTCAATGTCCGGTGGTTCACCCCTCCACTTT
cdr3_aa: CASSSSMSGGSPLHF

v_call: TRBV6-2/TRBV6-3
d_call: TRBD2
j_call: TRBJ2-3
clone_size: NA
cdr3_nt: TGTGCCAGCAGTTACGGACTAGCGAAAACAGATACGCAGTATTTT
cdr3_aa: CASSYGLAKTDTQYF

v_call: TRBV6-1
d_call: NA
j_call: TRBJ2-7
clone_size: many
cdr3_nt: TGTGCCACCCATGGGGGGGGCGGCCTCGAGCAGTACTTC
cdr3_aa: CATHGGGGLEQYF

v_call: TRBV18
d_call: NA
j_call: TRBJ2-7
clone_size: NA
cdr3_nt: TGTGCCAGCTCACCACCTTCCCCTCCCCCCTACGAGCAGTACTTC
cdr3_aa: CASSPPSPPPYEQYF

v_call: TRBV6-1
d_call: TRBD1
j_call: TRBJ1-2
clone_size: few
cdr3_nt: TGTGCCAGCAGTATAAGACAGGGGACAGGTCATGGCTACACCTTC
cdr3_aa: CASSIRQGTGHGYTF